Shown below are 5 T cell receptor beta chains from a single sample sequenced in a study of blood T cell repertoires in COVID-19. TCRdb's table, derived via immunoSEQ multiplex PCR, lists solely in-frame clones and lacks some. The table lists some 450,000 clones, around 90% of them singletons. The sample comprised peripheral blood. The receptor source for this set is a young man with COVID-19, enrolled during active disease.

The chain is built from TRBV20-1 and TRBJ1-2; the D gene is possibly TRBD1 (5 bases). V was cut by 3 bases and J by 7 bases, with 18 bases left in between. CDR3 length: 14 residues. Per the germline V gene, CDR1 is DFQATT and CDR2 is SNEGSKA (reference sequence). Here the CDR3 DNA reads TGCAGTGCTAGTAGGGCGGGGGATCAGGTTGGCTACACCTTC. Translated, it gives CSASRAGDQVGYTF.

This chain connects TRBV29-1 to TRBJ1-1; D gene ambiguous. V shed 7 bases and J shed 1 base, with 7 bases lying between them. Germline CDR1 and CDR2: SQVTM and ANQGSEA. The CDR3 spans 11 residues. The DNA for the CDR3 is TGCAGCGGGCAATGGAACACTGAAGCTTTCTTT. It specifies CSGQWNTEAFF.

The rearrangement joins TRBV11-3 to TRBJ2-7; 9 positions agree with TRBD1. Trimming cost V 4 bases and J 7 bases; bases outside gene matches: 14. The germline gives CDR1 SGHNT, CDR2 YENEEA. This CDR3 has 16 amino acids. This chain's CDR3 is CASSSSPGQGPLEQYF. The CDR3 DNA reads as TGTGCCAGCAGCTCAAGCCCGGGACAGGGCCCGTTAGAGCAGTACTTC.

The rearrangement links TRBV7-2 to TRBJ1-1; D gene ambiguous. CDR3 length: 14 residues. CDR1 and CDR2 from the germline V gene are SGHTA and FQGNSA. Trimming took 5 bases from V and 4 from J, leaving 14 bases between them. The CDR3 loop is CASSLSRHATEAFF. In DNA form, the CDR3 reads TGTGCCAGCAGCCTTTCAAGACATGCCACTGAAGCTTTCTTT.

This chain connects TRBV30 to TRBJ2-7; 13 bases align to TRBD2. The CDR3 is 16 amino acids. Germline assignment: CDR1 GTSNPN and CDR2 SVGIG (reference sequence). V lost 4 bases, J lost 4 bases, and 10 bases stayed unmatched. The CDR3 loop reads CAWKKRTSGSRYEQYF. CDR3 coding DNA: TGTGCCTGGAAAAAACGGACTAGCGGGAGTAGGTACGAGCAGTACTTC.